Listed below are T cell receptor beta chains from one sample, sequenced in a study of regulatory T cells in long-lasting Graves disease. TCRdb itself ran the multiplex PCR reads through MiXCR, one entry per CDR3 protein. Found here are more than 400,000 distinct CDR3 sequences, about a sixth of them singletons; the top ten hold around 10%. This sample was also put to use in a study of T cells in Graves' hyperthyroidism and ophthalmopathy.

Sequencing used peripheral blood mononuclear cells (PBMCs), obtained at new diagnosis, from a patient treated with antithyroid drugs. The receptors here all came from a woman aged 25 to 45 with Graves disease. The CDR3 runs from the conserved cysteine through the conserved F or W. The order of the fields is J gene, V gene, CDR3 length, CDR3 protein.

J: TRBJ2-2
V: TRBV7-9
length: 19
CDR3: CASSFRRGGLTSNTGEQFF

J: TRBJ2-5
V: TRBV20-1
length: 14
CDR3: CSARPPGGPKTQYF

J: TRBJ2-1
V: TRBV11-1
length: 14
CDR3: CASSFSPTYNEQFF

J: TRBJ2-7
V: TRBV20-1
length: 17
CDR3: CSARYGTSGRAAYEQYF

J: TRBJ1-2
V: TRBV6-1
length: 15
CDR3: CASSEFPGDLYGYTF

J: TRBJ2-7
V: TRBV28
length: 13
CDR3: CASSLVGRYEQYF

J: TRBJ2-1
V: TRBV6-2/TRBV6-3
length: 13
CDR3: CASKLADYNEQFF

J: TRBJ2-3
V: TRBV7-2
length: 13
CDR3: CASSFGHADTQYF

J: TRBJ1-4
V: TRBV9
length: 19
CDR3: CASGSAQGAGTATNEKLFF

J: TRBJ2-5
V: TRBV6-1
length: 19
CDR3: CASTVQGVNAGRAKVTQYF

J: TRBJ1-1
V: TRBV5-5
length: 17
CDR3: CASSSGISQGAGTEAFF

J: TRBJ2-1
V: TRBV28
length: 17
CDR3: CATRLAGGESSYNEQFF

J: TRBJ1-1
V: TRBV15
length: 15
CDR3: CATSAGHGKLTEAFF

J: TRBJ2-3
V: TRBV4-1
length: 14
CDR3: CASSLAGDSDTQYF

J: TRBJ2-5
V: TRBV6-2/TRBV6-3
length: 18
CDR3: CASSYSHPLAVNQETQYF

J: TRBJ1-5
V: TRBV6-2/TRBV6-3
length: 17
CDR3: CASSYSRGDNSNQPQHF

J: TRBJ2-5
V: TRBV7-6
length: 13
CDR3: CASSLSGTRLQYF

J: TRBJ2-1
V: TRBV19
length: 11
CDR3: CASSMGVEQFF

J: TRBJ1-1
V: TRBV9
length: 15
CDR3: CASSVFGGVDTEAFF

J: TRBJ2-7
V: TRBV6-2/TRBV6-3
length: 14
CDR3: CASSYIQGTYEQYF

J: TRBJ1-2
V: TRBV5-1
length: 15
CDR3: CASSLGPGQGNGYTF

J: TRBJ2-1
V: TRBV28
length: 14
CDR3: CASRSARGQAEQFF

J: TRBJ2-3
V: TRBV6-2/TRBV6-3
length: 15
CDR3: CASSSIAGRSDTQYF

J: TRBJ2-1
V: TRBV28
length: 13
CDR3: CASSTETWGEQFF

J: TRBJ2-5
V: TRBV6-5
length: 14
CDR3: CASSYSDYQETQYF

J: TRBJ2-1
V: TRBV28
length: 14
CDR3: CASWSSGRAHEQFF

J: TRBJ2-1
V: TRBV6-2/TRBV6-3
length: 16
CDR3: CASSYYRDYAYNEQFF